The 5 T cell receptor beta chains below were found in one sample sequenced in a study of graft-versus-host responses after intestinal transplantation. The method was immunoSEQ multiplex PCR; TCRdb's version includes in-frame clones alone and lacks a portion of them. Of 85,000 to 90,000 clones in the sample, approximately 90% are singletons; the top ten hold 0.35%. No antigen has been assigned to these receptors. The material sequenced was unstimulated CD4+ T cells sorted from spleen or lymph node cells, taken before transplant. Receptor source: a human donor who was the organ donor for an intestinal transplant.

J is TRBJ2-4 and V is TRBV28; 8 bases match TRBD1. CDR3 length equals 15 residues. Unmatched junction bases numbered 6, after V lost 5 bases and J lost 3 bases. Germline V lookup: CDR1 MDHEN, CDR2 SYDVKM. CDR3 nucleotides: TGTGCCAGCAGTCCTCAGGACAGGGACAAAAACATTCAGTACTTC. This translates into CASSPQDRDKNIQYF.

The V call is TRBV7-9, the J call TRBJ2-5, with D tentatively TRBD2 (6 bases). Germline CDR1 and CDR2: SEHNR and FQNEAQ (reference sequence). V was shortened by 0 bases and J by 9 bases, with 11 bases between the two germline ends. The CDR3 runs 13 residues. The DNA of the CDR3 is TGTGCCAGCAGCTTAGCCGGAGGGGTACCCCAGTACTTC. Translation: CASSLAGGVPQYF.

Only a few counts were recorded for this clone. The chain joins TRBV6-5 to TRBJ2-7, with 8 bases matching TRBD1. The ends lost 0 bases at V and 6 bases at J; junction bases unmatched: 7. Germline V gene sequence: CDR1 MNHEY, CDR2 SVGAGI. This CDR3 is built from 15 residues. DNA for the CDR3: TGTGCCAGCAGTTACTCGGGCTGGACAGGGACCGAGCAGTACTTC. The encoded protein is CASSYSGWTGTEQYF.

The chain has TRBV28 and TRBJ2-3, with no clear D. V was clipped by 9 bases and J by 2 bases, with 12 bases between them. Germline V gene lookup returns CDR1 MDHEN and CDR2 SYDVKM. The CDR3 is made up of 13 amino acids. The CDR3 loop is CASIQISTDTQYF. CDR3 coding DNA: TGTGCCAGTATACAGATATCCACAGATACGCAGTATTTT.

The J gene is TRBJ1-3, the V gene TRBV6-5; D may be TRBD1 (5 bases). The CDR3 totals 15 residues. CDR1 and CDR2 (germline): MNHEY, SVGAGI. V was clipped by 6 bases and J by 0 bases, with 12 bases between them. Here the CDR3 reads CASSLTGGSGNTIYF. CDR3 in DNA: TGTGCCAGCAGCCTAACGGGGGGCTCTGGAAACACCATATATTTT.